Below are 10 T cell receptor beta chains sequenced from a single sample in a study of cytomegalovirus exposure and HLA in healthy donors. Produced via immunoSEQ multiplex PCR; TCRdb's table is partial and in-frame only. The table includes around 70,000 clones, over 85% detected once. Sequencing input: PBMCs. These TCRs come from a man younger than 30 in good health and CMV-seropositive.

The chain uses TRBV11-3 and TRBJ2-3; 10 nucleotides align to TRBD2. The CDR3 is 17 amino acids. Germline CDR1 reads SGHNT; CDR2 reads YENEEA. The V segment lost 4 bases and the J segment 4 bases; nucleotides outside the gene matches: 11. DNA for the CDR3: TGTGCCAGCAGCTCTGGGAGGGCTAGCGGGAGCTCAGATACGCAGTATTTT. This translates into CASSSGRASGSSDTQYF.

The J gene is TRBJ1-5, the V gene TRBV6-1; no definite D call. CDR1 MNHNS and CDR2 SASEGT come from the germline V gene. The V gene lost 0 bases and the J gene lost 3 bases, with 6 bases spanning the gap. The CDR3 sequence is 14 residues long. CDR3 DNA: TGTGCCAGCAGTGAAGCCTTTTTCAATCAGCCCCAGCATTTT. The encoded protein is CASSEAFFNQPQHF.

This clone was seen once. The chain recombines TRBV2 with TRBJ2-1; perhaps TRBD2 as D (6 bases). The CDR3 loop spans 13 amino acids. Germline V lookup: CDR1 SNHLY, CDR2 FYNNEI. Between the trimmed V and J ends, which lost 11 bases and 4 bases, there was a span of 15 bases. The CDR3 loop reads CAVPGTDYNEQFF. DNA for the CDR3: TGTGCCGTCCCCGGGACTGATTACAATGAGCAGTTCTTC.

This chain uses TRBV27 with TRBJ2-5, with a tentative D call TRBD2 (6 bases). This CDR3 has 14 amino acids. The germline gives CDR1 MNHEY, CDR2 SMNVEV (reference sequence). The ends were cut back, 4 bases at V and 5 bases at J, with 14 bases in the middle. CDR3 in DNA: TGTGCCAGCAGTTCTTCCTCAGGAGGGGAGACCCAGTACTTC. This codes for CASSSSSGGETQYF.

The rearrangement uses TRBV4-1 and TRBJ2-1; no definite D call. This CDR3 has 14 residues. Trimming took 1 base from V and 7 from J, leaving 11 bases between them. Per germline, CDR1 MGHRA and CDR2 YSYEKL. The CDR3 here is CASSQVNSWNEQFF. The DNA for the CDR3 is TGCGCCAGCAGCCAAGTAAACAGCTGGAATGAGCAGTTCTTC.

V is TRBV6-5 and J is TRBJ1-1; 8 bases map to TRBD1. This CDR3 has 15 amino acids. With 6 bases clipped from V and 1 base from J, the junction kept 7 bases outside the gene matches. The germline CDR1 and CDR2 sequences are MNHEY and SVGAGI. The CDR3 sequence: CASSSPGQGNTEAFF. The CDR3 coding sequence is TGTGCCAGCAGCTCCCCCGGACAGGGGAACACTGAAGCTTTCTTT.

The chain has TRBV4-2 and TRBJ2-7, with a possible D match to TRBD2 (6 bases). The CDR3 extends over 16 amino acids. The V and J ends lost 1 base and 4 bases respectively, with 17 bases between them. Germline assignment: CDR1 LGHNA and CDR2 YNFKEQ. CDR3 loop: CASSQVERSGSYEQYF. The CDR3 region has the DNA TGTGCCAGCAGCCAAGTTGAACGTAGCGGTTCATACGAGCAGTACTTC.

This chain connects TRBV5-1 to TRBJ2-7; D uncertain. Trimming pared 4 bases from V and 5 bases from J, leaving 16 bases between. The CDR3 sequence is 14 residues long. CDR1 is SGHRS, CDR2 YFSETQ, per germline. The CDR3 nucleotides read TGCGCCAGCAGCCCTGGGCATCTTATGGACGAGCAGTACTTC. It codes for CASSPGHLMDEQYF.

The chain uses TRBV28 and TRBJ2-7, with D uncertain. Trimming cost V 1 base and J 2 bases, with 9 bases left between them. The CDR3 is made up of 14 amino acids. Germline assignment: CDR1 MDHEN and CDR2 SYDVKM. The chain's CDR3 is CASSLLVETYEQYF. CDR3 DNA: TGTGCCAGCAGTTTATTGGTGGAGACCTACGAGCAGTACTTC.

The chain employs TRBV28 and TRBJ2-3; possible D gene TRBD2, 6 bases. V was trimmed by 6 bases and J by 6 bases, leaving 16 bases between them. CDR1 MDHEN and CDR2 SYDVKM come from the germline V gene. The CDR3 has 14 residues. Here the CDR3 reads CASSPPGSGDTQYF. The CDR3 DNA is TGTGCCAGCAGCCCCCCCGGGAGCGGGGATACGCAGTATTTT. The full variable domain, rest sourced from reference TRBV28 and TRBJ2-3, is DVKVTQSSRYLVKRTGEKVFLECVQDMDHENMFWYRQDPGLGLRLIYFSYDVKMKEKGDIPEGYSVSREKKERFSLILESASTNQTSMYLCASSPPGSGDTQYFGPGTRLTVL.